This TCR beta chain is drawn from a study of blood T cell repertoires in COVID-19. The wider study: Some COVID-19 samples were acute and others convalescent; all came from the United States, Italy and Spain. The analysed material was cDNA or gDNA that came from T cells, B-cell-depleted T cells, or PBMCs.

Trimming cost V 6 bases and J 5 bases; bases outside gene matches: 4. The germline CDR1 and CDR2 sequences are SNHLY and FYNNEI. This CDR3 is built from 14 residues. In the original analysis: Amplified reference gene primers provided the basis for estimating nucleated cell counts. Data came from immunoSEQ multiplex PCR; TCRdb stores just in-frame clones and leaves some out. That table is the source of V, J and clone size, and D and trimming were worked out from the DNA. This table holds some 81,000 clones, 90% found once. Sequencing was done on a sample of peripheral blood. The chain uses TRBV2 and TRBJ1-6; TRBD1 aligns across 7 bases. This receptor was identified in a woman aged 45-65 years in a cohort sampled during active COVID-19. As DNA, the CDR3 is TGTGCCAGCAGGGGGACAGCGAATAATTCACCCCTCCACTTT. This gives the protein CASRGTANNSPLHF.